This T cell receptor beta chain was recorded in a study of blood T cell repertoires in COVID-19. Study in general: Acute and convalescent COVID-19 samples came from the United States, Italy and Spain. Sample material is recorded as cDNA or gDNA derived from T cells, B-cell-depleted T cells, or PBMCs.

This CDR3 contains 14 residues. V lost 1 base to trimming and J lost 5 bases, with 9 bases between them. Germline CDR1 and CDR2: LNHNV and YYDKDF (reference sequence). Sequencing was performed with immunoSEQ multiplex PCR; in TCRdb, only in-frame clones are kept and a portion is missing. The sample has under 70,000 clones, roughly 88% seen once. This receptor was taken from a woman in her seventies with acute or convalescent COVID-19. Sequenced input: peripheral blood. The V and J genes are TRBV15 and TRBJ2-1, with a weak D call TRBD1 (6 bases). In DNA form, the CDR3 reads TGTGCCACCAGCAGAGGGGACACCAACAATGAGCAGTTCTTC. Translation gives CATSRGDTNNEQFF.